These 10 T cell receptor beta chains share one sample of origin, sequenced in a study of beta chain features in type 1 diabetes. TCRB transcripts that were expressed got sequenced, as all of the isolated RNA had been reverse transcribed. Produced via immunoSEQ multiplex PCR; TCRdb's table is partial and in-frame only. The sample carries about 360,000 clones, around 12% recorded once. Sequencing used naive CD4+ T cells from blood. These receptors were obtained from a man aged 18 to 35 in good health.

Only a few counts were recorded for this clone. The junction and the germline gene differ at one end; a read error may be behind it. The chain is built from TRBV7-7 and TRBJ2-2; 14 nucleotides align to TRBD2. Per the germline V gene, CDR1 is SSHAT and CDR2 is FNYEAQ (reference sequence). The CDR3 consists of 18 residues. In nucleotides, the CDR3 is TGTGCTAGCAGCCCGACTAGCGGGAGGGCTCGGAACACCGGGGAGCTGTTTTTT. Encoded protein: CASSPTSGRARNTGELFF.

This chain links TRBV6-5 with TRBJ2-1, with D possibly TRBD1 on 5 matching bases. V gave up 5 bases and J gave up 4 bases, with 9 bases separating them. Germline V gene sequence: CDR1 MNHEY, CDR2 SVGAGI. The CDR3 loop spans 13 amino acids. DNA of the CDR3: TGTGCCAGCAGTAGGGGCGCGTACAATGAGCAGTTCTTC. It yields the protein CASSRGAYNEQFF.

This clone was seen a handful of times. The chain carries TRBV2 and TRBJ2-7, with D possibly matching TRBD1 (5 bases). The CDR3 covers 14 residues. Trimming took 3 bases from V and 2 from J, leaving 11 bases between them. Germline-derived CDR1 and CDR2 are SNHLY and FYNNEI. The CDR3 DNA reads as TGTGCCAGCAGTGATCCCCCAGGGACCTACGAGCAGTACTTC. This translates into CASSDPPGTYEQYF.

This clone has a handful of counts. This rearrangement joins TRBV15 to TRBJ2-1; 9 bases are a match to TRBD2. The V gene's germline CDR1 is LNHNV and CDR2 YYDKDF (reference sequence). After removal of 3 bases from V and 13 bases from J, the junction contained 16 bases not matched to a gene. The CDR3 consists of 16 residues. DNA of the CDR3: TGTGCCACCAGCAGGGAAAAGTCCGGCGGGGGGGCTGAACAGTTCTTC. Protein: CATSREKSGGGAEQFF.

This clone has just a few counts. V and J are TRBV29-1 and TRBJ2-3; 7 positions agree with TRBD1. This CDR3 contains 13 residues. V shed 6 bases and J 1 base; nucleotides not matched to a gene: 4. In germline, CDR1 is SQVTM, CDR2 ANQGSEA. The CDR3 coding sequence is TGCAGCGTCGTTACAGGGGGCACAGATACGCAGTATTTT. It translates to CSVVTGGTDTQYF.

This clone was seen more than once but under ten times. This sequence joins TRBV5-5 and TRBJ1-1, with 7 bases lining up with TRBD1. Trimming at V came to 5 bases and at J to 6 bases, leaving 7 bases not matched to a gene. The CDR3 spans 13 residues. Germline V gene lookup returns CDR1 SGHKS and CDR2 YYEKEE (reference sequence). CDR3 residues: CASRYTGAAEAFF. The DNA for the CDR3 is TGTGCCAGCAGGTACACAGGGGCCGCTGAAGCTTTCTTT.

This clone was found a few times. CDR3 loop: CASSLILTDEQFF. CDR3 sequence (DNA): TGCGCCAGCAGCTTGATCTTAACAGATGAGCAGTTCTTC. The V gene is TRBV5-1, the J gene TRBJ2-1; D ambiguous. CDR1 and CDR2 (germline): SGHRS, YFSETQ. CDR3 length: 13 amino acids. V lost 1 base, J lost 8 bases, and 10 bases lay in between.

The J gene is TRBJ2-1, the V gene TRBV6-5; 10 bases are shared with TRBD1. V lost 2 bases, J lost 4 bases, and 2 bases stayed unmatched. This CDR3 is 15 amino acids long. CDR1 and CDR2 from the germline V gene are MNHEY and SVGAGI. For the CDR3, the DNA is TGTGCCAGCAGTTACGGACAGGGGGGTTACAATGAGCAGTTCTTC. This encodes CASSYGQGGYNEQFF.

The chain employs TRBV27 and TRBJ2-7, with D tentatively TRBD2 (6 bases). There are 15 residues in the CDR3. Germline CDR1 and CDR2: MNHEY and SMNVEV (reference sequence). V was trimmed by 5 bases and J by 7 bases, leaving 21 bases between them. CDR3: CASSLMGGVIIEQYF. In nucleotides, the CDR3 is TGTGCCAGCAGTCTTATGGGCGGGGTAATTATTGAGCAGTACTTC.

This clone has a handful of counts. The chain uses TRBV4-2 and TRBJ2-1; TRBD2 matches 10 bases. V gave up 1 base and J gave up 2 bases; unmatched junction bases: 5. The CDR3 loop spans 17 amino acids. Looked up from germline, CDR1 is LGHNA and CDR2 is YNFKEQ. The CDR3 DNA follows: TGTGCCAGCAGCCAAGGGACTAGCGGCGAACCCTACAATGAGCAGTTCTTC. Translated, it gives CASSQGTSGEPYNEQFF.